The T cell receptor beta chain described here comes from a study of blood T cell repertoires in COVID-19. Study-wide background: COVID-19 samples from acute and convalescent phases originated in the United States, Italy and Spain. Sources were T cells, B-cell-depleted T cells, or PBMCs; the material itself was cDNA or gDNA.

In the authors' methods: Nucleated cell counts were estimated from reference gene primer amplification. The table came from immunoSEQ multiplex PCR; TCRdb's copy has only in-frame clones and leaves some out. Clone size and the V and J calls come from that table; the DNA yielded D and trimming. The sample has over 80,000 clones, 60% to 80% seen once. Germline assignment: CDR1 SGHNT and CDR2 YYREEE (reference sequence). V lost 4 bases and J lost 11; bases outside the gene matches: 12. This CDR3 contains 14 residues. This receptor was identified in a woman between 45 and 65 years old with acute or convalescent COVID-19. The chain is built from TRBV5-4 and TRBJ1-1; 9 bases line up with TRBD1. Sequencing was carried out using peripheral blood. CDR3 DNA sequence: TGTGCCAGCAGCGAGGACAGGGGAGCGTTTGCGGCTTTCTTT. Translated, it gives CASSEDRGAFAAFF.